The 18 T cell receptor beta chains below come from one sample, sequenced in a study of T cells in Graves' hyperthyroidism and ophthalmopathy. Using RNA transcripts as the source, TCR beta CDR3 regions were amplified. The primer set for the first-round RT-PCR of the TCR CDR3 was HTBI. Each CDR3 protein is one row after TCRdb ran MiXCR on the multiplex PCR reads. The profile covers roughly 170,000 distinct CDR3 sequences, with over 15% appearing a single time and roughly 32% taken by the ten largest. The sequenced material came from blood. Receptors originate from a woman aged 45-65 years with Graves' hyperthyroidism.

This clonotype has a count of ten or more. V is TRBV7-8 and J is TRBJ2-3, with D perhaps TRBD2 (6 bases). The germline CDR1 and CDR2 sequences are SGHVS and FQNEAQ. Trimming shortened V by 5 bases and J by 1 base, and 16 bases separated the two germline ends. CDR3 length equals 16 residues. The CDR3 reads CASSPRRGLGTDTQYF. CDR3 nucleotide sequence: TGTGCCAGCAGCCCGAGGCGGGGACTGGGCACAGATACGCAGTATTTT.

This clonotype was counted many times. The chain has TRBV18 and TRBJ1-1; possible D gene TRBD1, 6 bases. Per the germline V gene, CDR1 is KGHSH and CDR2 is LQKENI. V gave up 6 bases and J gave up 6 bases, with 20 bases separating them. The CDR3 consists of 15 residues. CDR3 DNA sequence: TGTGCCAGCTCCCGAGAGGACAGCTATTTTCCTGAAGCTTTCTTT. Amino acids: CASSREDSYFPEAFF. The whole variable domain, remainder taken from reference TRBV18 and TRBJ1-1, is NAGVMQNPRHLVRRRGQEARLRCSPMKGHSHVYWYRQLPEEGLKFMVYLQKENIIDESGMPKERFSAEFPKEGPSILRIQQVVRGDSAAYFCASSREDSYFPEAFFGQGTRLTVV.

The chain carries TRBV20-1 and TRBJ2-3; 9 nucleotides agree with TRBD2. V lost 0 bases, J lost 2 bases, and 15 bases stayed unmatched. Looked up from germline, CDR1 is DFQATT and CDR2 is SNEGSKA (reference sequence). The CDR3 spans 19 residues. For the CDR3, the DNA is TGCAGTGCTAGAGATTGGGGGGCGGGGGGGGGGGGGATCACAGATACGCAGTATTTT. Translation gives CSARDWGAGGGGITDTQYF.

This clonotype was detected many times. This chain uses TRBV9 with TRBJ2-1, with no clear D. Germline V gives CDR1 SGDLS, CDR2 YYNGEE. There are 13 residues in the CDR3. Deletions cut 3 bases from V and 3 bases from J, with 7 bases between. CDR3 nucleotide sequence: TGTGCCAGCAGCGCCTCAGACTACAATGAGCAGTTCTTC. Translated: CASSASDYNEQFF.

This clonotype has a handful of counts. Compared with germline, one end of the junction differs, possibly owing to a read error. The V and J genes are TRBV27 and TRBJ1-1, with a weak D call TRBD1 (5 bases). This CDR3 region has 13 residues. Germline lookup yields CDR1 MNHEY and CDR2 SMNVEV (reference sequence). The CDR3 nucleotides are TGTGCCAACAGTTTGCAGGGATCCACTGAAGCTTTCTTT. It encodes CANSLQGSTEAFF.

This clonotype was counted ten times or more. This sequence joins TRBV7-6 and TRBJ2-2; 10 bases match TRBD1. Germline-derived CDR1 and CDR2 are SGHVS and FNYEAQ. The CDR3 length is 16 residues. Trimming cost V 2 bases and J 7 bases; bases outside gene matches: 7. The CDR3 region has the DNA TGTGCCAGCAGCTTATCGGACAGGGGGTTCAGCGGGGAGCTGTTTTTT. Amino acids: CASSLSDRGFSGELFF.

There are many counts of this clonotype. The chain links TRBV7-3 to TRBJ2-5; 12 bases agree with TRBD2. Germline CDR1 is SGHTA and CDR2 is FQGTGA. V lost 5 bases, J lost 5 bases, and 6 bases stayed unmatched. This CDR3 has 15 amino acids. CDR3 bases: TGTGCCAGCAGCGCACTAGCGGGGGGAAGTGAGACCCAGTACTTC. Translated, it gives CASSALAGGSETQYF. The entire variable domain, with the rest obtained from reference TRBV7-3 and TRBJ2-5, is as follows: GAGVSQTPSNKVTEKGKYVELRCDPISGHTALYWYRQSLGQGPEFLIYFQGTGAADDSGLPNDRFFAVRPEGSVSTLKIQRTERGDSAVYLCASSALAGGSETQYFGPGTRLLVL.

This clonotype was observed many times. The chain uses TRBV5-6 and TRBJ2-7, with 9 bases aligning to TRBD1. The CDR3 is made up of 18 amino acids. The ends lost 5 bases at V and 3 bases at J; junction bases unmatched: 18. The V gene's germline CDR1 is SGHDT and CDR2 YYEEEE. The CDR3 DNA reads as TGTGCCAGCAGGTTTGCACGACTAATCCCGGGACAGGGCTACGAGCAGTACTTC. Translation gives CASRFARLIPGQGYEQYF.

This clonotype was seen many times. V usage is TRBV7-8 and J usage is TRBJ1-4; 7 bases are shared with TRBD1. Germline V gene sequence: CDR1 SGHVS, CDR2 FQNEAQ. The CDR3 spans 16 residues. Losses at the gene ends were 5 bases for V and 7 bases for J; bases not matched to a gene: 13. DNA of the CDR3: TGTGCCAGCAGCCTCGGGACAGCCAGCGTGGGTGAAAAACTGTTTTTT. As protein: CASSLGTASVGEKLFF.

This clonotype was recorded many times. The chain combines TRBV6-1 with TRBJ2-3; D gene uncertain. The CDR3 has 14 amino acids. Trimming removed 5 bases from V and 0 bases from J, with 9 bases in between. Germline assignment: CDR1 MNHNS and CDR2 SASEGT. The CDR3 loop is CASSLQTSTDTQYF. In nucleotides, the CDR3 is TGTGCCAGCAGTTTGCAAACGAGCACAGATACGCAGTATTTT.

This clonotype was seen many times. CDR3 in DNA: TGTGCCACCAGTGAGTGGACCTCCTACGAGCAGTACTTC. Its translation: CATSEWTSYEQYF. The J gene is TRBJ2-7, the V gene TRBV24-1; D is ambiguous. This CDR3 is 13 amino acids long. Germline CDR1 and CDR2: KGHDR and SFDVKD. Trimming pared 4 bases from V and 0 bases from J, leaving 6 bases between.

This clonotype was observed once. V and J are TRBV12-3 or TRBV12-4 and TRBJ1-2; D gene ambiguous. The CDR3 is 13 amino acids. V lost 3 bases and J 3 bases, leaving 8 bases between the germline ends. Here the CDR3 reads CASSFWQDYGYTF. The CDR3 DNA reads TGTGCCAGCAGTTTTTGGCAGGACTATGGCTACACCTTC.

Comment on this clonotype: This may be a read error: a much more frequent sequence differs by one nucleotide. The V call is TRBV20-1, the J call TRBJ2-7, with unresolved D. V was clipped by 0 bases and J by 2 bases, with 8 bases between them. This CDR3 comprises 13 residues. Germline V gives CDR1 DFQATT, CDR2 SNEGSKA (reference sequence). The CDR3 bases are TGCAGTGCTAGAGATCAACGGACCTACGAGCAGTACTTC. As protein: CSARDQRTYEQYF.

The chain links TRBV6-2 or TRBV6-3 to TRBJ2-7, with TRBD2 matching over 8 bases. This CDR3 comprises 14 residues. The V gene end was trimmed by 6 bases and the J gene end by 6 bases; junction bases not matched to a gene: 10. Germline V gene lookup returns CDR1 MNHEY and CDR2 SVGEGT. The CDR3 nucleotides are TGTGCCAGCAGGCCGGGACTAGGTGTTTCCGAGCAGTACTTC. Protein product: CASRPGLGVSEQYF.

This clonotype was observed many times. This chain joins TRBV9 and TRBJ1-2, with D perhaps TRBD1 (6 bases). The CDR3 is made up of 18 amino acids. With 3 bases removed from V and 1 base from J, the gap between germline ends came to 22 bases. Germline V gives CDR1 SGDLS, CDR2 YYNGEE. The CDR3 DNA follows: TGTGCCAGCAGCGCGACCCATCGAGCAGGGGCCCGTAACTATGGCTACACCTTC. Encoded protein: CASSATHRAGARNYGYTF.

This clonotype was counted at least ten times. The V gene is TRBV6-1, the J gene TRBJ1-4; 9 bases match TRBD1. The J segment lost 5 bases and the V segment lost 3 bases, leaving 4 bases of the junction unmatched. CDR1 MNHNS and CDR2 SASEGT come from the germline V gene. CDR3 length equals 15 residues. This chain's CDR3 is CASSDDRGYNEKLFF. The CDR3 DNA is TGTGCCAGCAGTGACGACAGGGGGTACAATGAAAAACTGTTTTTT.

This clonotype was seen repeatedly, ten times or more. V and J are TRBV6-1 and TRBJ2-7; 16 nucleotides line up with TRBD2. Germline values: CDR1 MNHNS, CDR2 SASEGT. After removal of 5 bases from V and 7 bases from J, the junction contained 17 bases not matched to a gene. The length of the CDR3 is 19 residues. This CDR3 reads CASSSISGLAGGPGVEQYF. CDR3 DNA: TGTGCCAGCAGTTCGATCTCGGGACTAGCGGGGGGGCCTGGGGTTGAGCAGTACTTC.

The chain has TRBV28 and TRBJ2-1; D gene uncertain. The CDR3 is made up of 16 amino acids. Germline loops: CDR1 MDHEN, CDR2 SYDVKM. With 6 bases removed from V and 7 bases from J, the gap between germline ends came to 22 bases. The CDR3 region is CASRRLQSPGGNEQFF. CDR3 bases: TGTGCCAGCAGACGTCTTCAGTCTCCTGGCGGTAATGAGCAGTTCTTC.